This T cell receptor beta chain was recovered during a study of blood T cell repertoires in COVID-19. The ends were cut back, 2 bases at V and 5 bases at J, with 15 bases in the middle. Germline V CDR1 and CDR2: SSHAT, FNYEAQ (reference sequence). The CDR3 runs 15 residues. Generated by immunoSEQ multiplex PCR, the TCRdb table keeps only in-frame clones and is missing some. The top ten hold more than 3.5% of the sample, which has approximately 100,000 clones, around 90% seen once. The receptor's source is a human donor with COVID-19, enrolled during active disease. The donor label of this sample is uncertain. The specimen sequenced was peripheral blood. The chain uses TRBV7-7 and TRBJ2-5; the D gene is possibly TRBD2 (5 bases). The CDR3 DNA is TGTGCCAGCAGCTTAACGGGGAGCCCCCCCGAGACCCAGTACTTC. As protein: CASSLTGSPPETQYF.